A selection of T cell receptor beta chains follows, all from one sample in a study of Ad26.COV2.S vaccination and SARS-CoV-2 variants. The protocol was immunoSEQ multiplex PCR, while the TCRdb copy is restricted to in-frame clones and leaves out a portion. Among about 440,000 clones listed, 90% were seen once. Source: peripheral blood, taken in a trial of Ad26.COV2.S vaccine versus placebo. All receptors derive from a person between 18 and 65 years old who received the Ad26.COV2.S COVID-19 vaccine or a placebo. CDR3s leave out the opening cysteine and the closing phenylalanine or tryptophan. Fields, in order: J gene, V gene, CDR3 protein.

TRBJ1-5,TRBV28,ASTPRVPEGQPQH
TRBJ2-7,TRBV20-1,SASPILVTITYEQY
TRBJ2-7,TRBV6-1,ASSGRLAGEFNEQY
TRBJ2-6,TRBV5-1,ASSLFGLGANVLT
TRBJ2-3,TRBV27,ASSLTGVADTQY
TRBJ2-5,TRBV28,ASSVQEGETQY
TRBJ2-2,TRBV6-5,ASNGGTGELF
TRBJ2-7,TRBV6-6,ASSYTGIWGEQY
TRBJ1-3,TRBV5-5,ASSHNPSRQRSGNTIY
TRBJ1-2,TRBV6-2/TRBV6-3,ASSYYQGSGYGYT
TRBJ2-7,TRBV30,AGTRSGDEQY
TRBJ2-1,TRBV7-8,ASSLGRFAGTYNEQF